Presented here are 26 T cell receptor beta chains from one specimen sequenced in a study of technical replicates of blood from a few donors. Sequencing was performed with immunoSEQ multiplex PCR; in TCRdb, only in-frame clones are kept and a portion is missing. The data hold tens of thousands of clones, with approximately 90% observed a single time. The sequencing input was T cells isolated from PBMCs. The receptors originated from a human donor in good health.

The chain carries TRBV7-6 and TRBJ2-1; the match to TRBD2 covers 8 bases. CDR3 length: 15 amino acids. Germline values: CDR1 SGHVS, CDR2 FNYEAQ. Trimming at V came to 1 base and at J to 8 bases, leaving 7 bases not matched to a gene. CDR3 residues: CASSLEGRGAYEQFF. CDR3 DNA sequence: TGTGCCAGCAGCTTAGAGGGGCGGGGGGCCTATGAGCAGTTCTTC.

The rearrangement uses TRBV6-5 and TRBJ2-7; TRBD1 aligns across 11 bases. The trim removed 4 bases at V and 1 base at J, leaving 6 bases unmatched. The germline CDR1 and CDR2 sequences are MNHEY and SVGAGI. The CDR3 spans 16 residues. This chain's CDR3 is CASSSSGTGGSYEQYF. In DNA form, the CDR3 reads TGTGCCAGCAGTTCCTCCGGGACAGGGGGGTCCTACGAGCAGTACTTC.

The genes are TRBV7-8 and TRBJ1-1, with 7 bases matching TRBD1. V shed 4 bases, J shed 1 base, and the junction held 3 bases outside the gene matches. CDR1 and CDR2 (germline): SGHVS, FQNEAQ. The CDR3 contains 14 residues. DNA of the CDR3: TGTGCCAGCAGCTGGAGGGACAGGAACACTGAAGCTTTCTTT. As protein: CASSWRDRNTEAFF.

This clone has only a few counts. The chain employs TRBV4-1 and TRBJ1-5; TRBD1 might be the D (6 bases). The V gene's germline CDR1 is MGHRA and CDR2 YSYEKL. The CDR3 is 14 amino acids. V was trimmed by 4 bases and J by 9 bases, leaving 16 bases between them. The CDR3, as DNA: TGCGCCAGCAGCCTTCGGACGGAGACAGGGCCCCAGCATTTT. It codes for CASSLRTETGPQHF.

The chain carries TRBV5-4 and TRBJ1-1, with TRBD1 matching 9 bases. Germline V gives CDR1 SGHNT, CDR2 YYREEE (reference sequence). This CDR3 spans 17 amino acids. J was trimmed by 6 bases and V by 2 bases; bases with no gene match: 14. In DNA, the CDR3 is TGTGCCAGCAGCTTAATCTACAGGGGGCGCGATGGGGCTGAAGCTTTCTTT. This translates into CASSLIYRGRDGAEAFF.

This rearrangement joins TRBV6-1 to TRBJ2-1; D is possibly TRBD1 (7 bases). Trimming pared 3 bases from V and 1 base from J, leaving 13 bases between. This CDR3 comprises 16 residues. Germline lookup yields CDR1 MNHNS and CDR2 SASEGT. For the CDR3, the DNA is TGTGCCAGCAGTGAGATGGCAGGGGGGTCCTACAATGAGCAGTTCTTC. It codes for CASSEMAGGSYNEQFF.

Only a few counts were recorded for this clone. The gene calls are TRBV2 and TRBJ1-5; D is uncertain. This CDR3 has 14 residues. The V gene lost 6 bases and the J gene lost 0 bases, with 9 bases spanning the gap. Germline V lookup: CDR1 SNHLY, CDR2 FYNNEI. CDR3 nucleotide sequence: TGTGCCAGCAGCGTCGACAATAGCAATCAGCCCCAGCATTTT. Its protein is CASSVDNSNQPQHF.

This chain links TRBV9 with TRBJ1-2; TRBD1 matches 8 bases. The CDR3 has 12 residues. Germline CDR1 and CDR2: SGDLS and YYNGEE. The J segment lost 7 bases and the V segment lost 2 bases, leaving 1 base of the junction unmatched. The CDR3 spells CASSVDRVGYTF. The CDR3, as DNA: TGTGCCAGCAGCGTGGACAGGGTTGGCTACACCTTC.

The chain joins TRBV29-1 to TRBJ1-1; D might be TRBD1 (6 bases). Germline CDR1 SQVTM, CDR2 ANQGSEA. This CDR3 has 10 amino acids. V lost 4 bases to trimming and J lost 8 bases, with 8 bases between them. In nucleotides, the CDR3 is TGCAGCGTTGCAACAGGGGAAGCTTTCTTT. Amino acid sequence: CSVATGEAFF.

V usage is TRBV27 and J usage is TRBJ2-1, with 10 bases lining up with TRBD2. Germline trimming cut 6 bases from V and 7 bases from J; bases unmatched to any gene: 12. This CDR3 is built from 16 residues. The germline V gene encodes CDR1 MNHEY and CDR2 SMNVEV (reference sequence). The chain's CDR3 is CASSRTTSGDLNEQFF. The CDR3 bases are TGTGCCAGCAGCCGGACAACTAGCGGGGACCTTAATGAGCAGTTCTTC.

This clone came up a few times. The V and J genes are TRBV27 and TRBJ1-1, with TRBD1 as a possible D gene (5 bases). V shed 6 bases and J shed 4 bases, with 12 bases lying between them. The CDR3 is 13 residues long. CDR1 and CDR2 (germline): MNHEY, SMNVEV (reference sequence). In DNA, the CDR3 is TGTGCCAGCAGCCTCAGGGAATTCACTGAAGCTTTCTTT. Translation gives CASSLREFTEAFF.

The V gene is TRBV5-6, the J gene TRBJ2-7, with 7 nucleotides matching TRBD1. The CDR3 runs to 14 residues. After removal of 2 bases from V and 4 bases from J, the junction contained 6 bases not matched to a gene. Germline V CDR1 and CDR2: SGHDT, YYEEEE. In DNA, the CDR3 is TGTGCCAGCAGCTTAAGGGGGCTTGGGTACGAGCAGTACTTC. This codes for CASSLRGLGYEQYF.

The V gene is TRBV29-1, the J gene TRBJ1-2, with D possibly being TRBD1 (5 bases). The CDR3 is 14 residues long. CDR1 and CDR2 (germline): SQVTM, ANQGSEA. V lost 6 bases, J lost 3 bases, and 17 bases lay in between. CDR3 bases: TGCAGCGTCGTAGTCTGGGGGGAGGACTATGGCTACACCTTC. This sequence encodes CSVVVWGEDYGYTF.

This rearrangement joins TRBV2 to TRBJ2-5; D gene ambiguous. V was pared by 5 bases and J by 9 bases, with 13 bases between. The length of the CDR3 is 12 residues. CDR1 SNHLY and CDR2 FYNNEI come from the germline V gene. CDR3 nucleotides: TGTGCCAGCAGTTTGGCGGAGATGGCCCAGTACTTC. This sequence encodes CASSLAEMAQYF.

The rearrangement uses TRBV2 and TRBJ2-1; 9 nucleotides align to TRBD1. The CDR3 has 16 amino acids. V gave up 6 bases and J gave up 4 bases; unmatched junction bases: 10. Germline lookup yields CDR1 SNHLY and CDR2 FYNNEI. The CDR3 nucleotides are TGTGCCAGCAGCAACCCCGGGACAGGGCCATACAATGAGCAGTTCTTC. It translates to CASSNPGTGPYNEQFF.

The CDR3 DNA follows: TGTGCCAGCAGTTACTCGACTACGGGACAGAACACTGAAGCTTTCTTT. Translating it yields CASSYSTTGQNTEAFF. The rearrangement uses TRBV6-5 and TRBJ1-1, with a tentative D call TRBD1 (6 bases). In germline, CDR1 is MNHEY, CDR2 SVGAGI. The V end lost 0 bases, the J end lost 1 base, and 12 bases lay between the germline ends. CDR3 length: 16 amino acids.

V and J are TRBV7-6 and TRBJ2-7, with 7 bases lining up with TRBD1. The CDR3 extends over 11 amino acids. The trim removed 6 bases at V and 6 bases at J, leaving 2 bases unmatched. CDR1 is SGHVS and CDR2 is FNYEAQ in the germline V gene. The DNA of the CDR3 is TGTGCCAGCAGTCAGGGGGTCGAGCAGTACTTC. Residues: CASSQGVEQYF.

The V gene is TRBV27, the J gene TRBJ1-4, with D uncertain. The CDR3 has 13 residues. Germline values: CDR1 MNHEY, CDR2 SMNVEV (reference sequence). V was clipped by 5 bases and J by 4 bases, with 8 bases between them. CDR3 region: CASSRRDNEKLFF. In DNA, the CDR3 is TGTGCCAGCAGTAGGAGGGATAATGAAAAACTGTTTTTT.

The chain links TRBV5-8 to TRBJ2-1; 10 bases agree with TRBD2. CDR1 is SGHTS, CDR2 YDEGEE, per germline. This CDR3 region has 15 residues. The V gene end was trimmed by 6 bases and the J gene end by 3 bases; junction bases not matched to a gene: 6. For the CDR3, the DNA is TGTGCCAGCACGATTAGCGGGGGGAACTACAATGAGCAGTTCTTC. This codes for CASTISGGNYNEQFF.

This chain uses TRBV7-9 with TRBJ1-5; the D gene is possibly TRBD1 (5 bases). Germline CDR1 reads SEHNR; CDR2 reads FQNEAQ (reference sequence). CDR3 size: 13 residues. V shed 3 bases and J shed 2 bases, with 5 bases lying between them. The CDR3 here is CASSFRGNQPQHF. CDR3 nucleotides: TGTGCCAGCAGCTTCAGGGGCAATCAGCCCCAGCATTTT.

This chain connects TRBV4-1 to TRBJ2-1; TRBD2 matches 12 bases. This CDR3 comprises 14 residues. Trimming cost V 6 bases and J 6 bases; bases outside gene matches: 3. The germline V gene encodes CDR1 MGHRA and CDR2 YSYEKL. The CDR3 reads CASRKTSGGNEQFF. For the CDR3, the DNA is TGCGCCAGCAGGAAGACTAGCGGGGGCAATGAGCAGTTCTTC.

This clone occurred once. The gene calls are TRBV7-9 and TRBJ2-7; D is unresolved. V shed 1 base and J shed 2 bases, with 6 bases lying between them. In germline, CDR1 is SEHNR, CDR2 FQNEAQ (reference sequence). This CDR3 is 13 amino acids long. CDR3 coding DNA: TGTGCCAGCAGCTTAGTCATCCCCTACGAGCAGTACTTC. Translating it yields CASSLVIPYEQYF. The entire variable domain, with the rest obtained from reference TRBV7-9 and TRBJ2-7, is as follows: DTGVSQNPRHKITKRGQNVTFRCDPISEHNRLYWYRQTLGQGPEFLTYFQNEAQLEKSRLLSDRFSAERPKGSFSTLEIQRTEQGDSAMYLCASSLVIPYEQYFGPGTRLTVT.

The CDR3 is CASSLAGGPYNEQFF. The CDR3 nucleotides read TGCGCCAGCAGTCTAGCGGGGGGCCCCTACAATGAGCAGTTCTTC. The chain recombines TRBV10-1 with TRBJ2-1; the match to TRBD2 covers 11 bases. The germline gives CDR1 WNHNN, CDR2 SYGVQD (reference sequence). Unmatched junction bases numbered 2, after V lost 5 bases and J lost 2 bases. The CDR3 consists of 15 residues.

This chain joins TRBV28 and TRBJ1-3; D unresolved. The ends were cut back, 2 bases at V and 10 bases at J, with 15 bases in the middle. This CDR3 spans 14 amino acids. Germline V gene data show CDR1 as MDHEN and CDR2 as SYDVKM. CDR3 loop: CASSLESGFLTIYF. CDR3 nucleotide sequence: TGTGCCAGCAGTTTAGAGTCGGGGTTTCTGACCATATATTTT.

This clone was seen a handful of times. The J gene is TRBJ1-1, the V gene TRBV27; the match to TRBD1 covers 8 bases. The CDR3 runs 17 residues. Trimming took 2 bases from V and 0 from J; bases not matched to a gene: 8. CDR1 MNHEY and CDR2 SMNVEV come from the germline V gene (reference sequence). For the CDR3, the DNA is TGTGCCAGCAGTTTAGTGAGCTCAGGGGGCGTGAACACTGAAGCTTTCTTT. Translated: CASSLVSSGGVNTEAFF.

The V and J genes are TRBV30 and TRBJ1-3; D remains unclear. V was trimmed by 8 bases and J by 0 bases, leaving 11 bases between them. The CDR3 is made up of 13 amino acids. Germline V gene sequence: CDR1 GTSNPN, CDR2 SVGIG (reference sequence). For the CDR3, the DNA is TGTGCCCGCGGACTGTTCTCTGGAAACACCATATATTTT. It is translated as CARGLFSGNTIYF.